This passage covers 19 T cell receptor beta chains from one sample sequenced in a study of T-cell reconstitution after alpha-beta-depleted transplantation in children. Unique molecular identifiers were incorporated when the TCRbeta library was constructed. TCRdb reanalysed the PCR reads using MiXCR and keeps one entry per CDR3 protein. The sample includes over 150,000 distinct CDR3 sequences, roughly 7.1% of them seen just once. Sequences were derived from PBMCs, sampled before TCRalphabeta/CD19-depleted stem cell transplant. The receptors shown here come from a boy aged 2 to 10 with acute lymphoblastic leukemia, due to receive a stem cell transplant.

This clonotype showed up just a few times. V and J are TRBV12-3 or TRBV12-4 and TRBJ2-5; possibly TRBD1 or TRBD2 for D (5 bases each). The V and J ends lost 5 bases and 1 base respectively, with 23 bases between them. CDR3 size: 18 residues. CDR3 DNA: TGTGCCAGCAGTACACTTATGATGACTACAGGCCGCCAAGAGACCCAGTACTTC. Amino acid sequence: CASSTLMMTTGRQETQYF.

This clonotype was counted many times. The chain couples TRBV9 to TRBJ2-7; TRBD1 matches at 7 bases. The CDR3 is 14 residues long. J lost 2 bases, V lost 3 bases, and 5 bases had no gene match. Per germline, CDR1 SGDLS and CDR2 YYNGEE. The CDR3 region has the DNA TGTGCCAGCAGCGCTGGACAGGTTCCCTACGAGCAGTACTTC. Translation gives CASSAGQVPYEQYF. Filled out from reference TRBV9 and TRBJ2-7, the complete variable domain reads DSGVTQTPKHLITATGQRVTLRCSPRSGDLSVYWYQQSLDQGLQFLIQYYNGEERAKGNILERFSAQQFPDLHSELNLSSLELGDSALYFCASSAGQVPYEQYFGPGTRLTVT.

At least ten counts were recorded for this clonotype. The V and J genes are TRBV5-1 and TRBJ2-7, with a tentative D call TRBD2 (5 bases). The CDR3 runs to 12 residues. V was pared by 0 bases and J by 6 bases, with 7 bases between. The germline V gene has CDR1 SGHRS and CDR2 YFSETQ. The CDR3 nucleotides read TGCGCCAGCAGCTTGGGCGCGGGCGAGCAGTACTTC. It codes for CASSLGAGEQYF. Supplemented by reference TRBV5-1 and TRBJ2-7, the full variable domain reads KAGVTQTPRYLIKTRGQQVTLSCSPISGHRSVSWYQQTPGQGLQFLFEYFSETQRNKGNFPGRFSGRQFSNSRSEMNVSTLELGDSALYLCASSLGAGEQYFGPGTRLTVT.

The rearrangement joins TRBV5-5 to TRBJ2-7; perhaps TRBD2 as D (6 bases). This CDR3 contains 14 residues. The germline gives CDR1 SGHKS, CDR2 YYEKEE (reference sequence). V was clipped by 6 bases and J by 4 bases, with 17 bases between them. The CDR3 reads CASTSGLPTYEQYF. CDR3 bases: TGTGCCAGCACTTCGGGACTCCCCACTTACGAGCAGTACTTC. The variable domain in full, with the rest retrieved from reference TRBV5-5 and TRBJ2-7, is DAGVTQSPTHLIKTRGQQVTLRCSPISGHKSVSWYQQVLGQGPQFIFQYYEKEERGRGNFPDRFSARQFPNYSSELNVNALLLGDSALYLCASTSGLPTYEQYFGPGTRLTVT.

This clonotype was recorded at least ten times. The chain couples TRBV28 to TRBJ2-3; the D gene is possibly TRBD1 (5 bases). The V gene's germline CDR1 is MDHEN and CDR2 SYDVKM. The CDR3 totals 15 residues. Trimming stripped 3 bases from V and 2 bases from J, with 12 bases between. In nucleotides, the CDR3 is TGTGCCAGCAGTTTGGAACAAGGGGCCACAGATACGCAGTATTTT. As protein: CASSLEQGATDTQYF.

The chain carries TRBV30 and TRBJ1-5, with D possibly being TRBD1 (6 bases). This CDR3 has 13 amino acids. Germline-derived CDR1 and CDR2 are GTSNPN and SVGIG (reference sequence). Deletions cut 3 bases from V and 6 bases from J, with 12 bases between. In DNA form, the CDR3 reads TGTGCCTGGAGCCGGGGGCACAGTCAGCCCCAGCATTTT. Translation gives CAWSRGHSQPQHF.

This clonotype was counted ten times or more. This chain joins TRBV27 and TRBJ1-1, with D possibly being TRBD1 (5 bases). Trimming cost V 2 bases and J 4 bases, with 8 bases left between them. The CDR3 contains 13 residues. Germline V lookup: CDR1 MNHEY, CDR2 SMNVEV (reference sequence). CDR3 loop: CASSLIGGTEAFF. The CDR3 DNA is TGTGCCAGCAGTTTAATCGGGGGCACTGAAGCTTTCTTT.

This clonotype was observed at least ten times. The chain uses TRBV20-1 and TRBJ2-2; D is undetermined. V was cut by 3 bases and J by 4 bases, with 9 bases left in between. Germline V lookup: CDR1 DFQATT, CDR2 SNEGSKA (reference sequence). This CDR3 comprises 13 residues. For the CDR3, the DNA is TGCAGTGCTAGGGGGAAGACCACCGGGGAGCTGTTTTTT. Protein product: CSARGKTTGELFF.

CDR3 DNA sequence: TGTGCCAGCAGTTATGTACCGGTTAATGAAAAACTGTTTTTT. Protein sequence: CASSYVPVNEKLFF. J is TRBJ1-4 and V is TRBV6-2 or TRBV6-3; D is ambiguous. CDR3 length equals 14 residues. V was trimmed by 3 bases and J by 4 bases, leaving 9 bases between them. The germline CDR1 and CDR2 sequences are MNHEY and SVGEGT.

The chain employs TRBV7-9 and TRBJ1-5, with D unclear. The germline gives CDR1 SEHNR, CDR2 FQNEAQ (reference sequence). Trimming shortened V by 5 bases and J by 0 bases, and 17 bases separated the two germline ends. This CDR3 is built from 17 residues. CDR3 coding DNA: TGTGCCAGCAGCCGTACTGGACTCGTGGATAGCAATCAGCCCCAGCATTTT. Its protein product is CASSRTGLVDSNQPQHF. Based on the CDR3 plus reference TRBV7-9 and TRBJ1-5, the full variable domain is DTGVSQNPRHKITKRGQNVTFRCDPISEHNRLYWYRQTLGQGPEFLTYFQNEAQLEKSRLLSDRFSAERPKGSFSTLEIQRTEQGDSAMYLCASSRTGLVDSNQPQHFGDGTRLSIL.

This rearrangement joins TRBV3-1 to TRBJ2-7; the match to TRBD2 covers 9 bases. Germline V gene sequence: CDR1 LGHDT, CDR2 YNNKEL (reference sequence). Trimming at V came to 0 bases and at J to 2 bases, leaving 8 bases not matched to a gene. This CDR3 is built from 17 residues. The CDR3 nucleotides are TGTGCCAGCAGCCAAGAACTACTAGCGGGTTATACCTACGAGCAGTACTTC. It codes for CASSQELLAGYTYEQYF.

The rearrangement links TRBV6-2 or TRBV6-3 to TRBJ2-1; D call uncertain. The germline V and J ends were trimmed by 4 bases and 2 bases, with 18 bases remaining between them. CDR1 and CDR2 from the germline V gene are MNHEY and SVGEGT. This CDR3 region has 17 residues. CDR3 nucleotides: TGTGCCAGCAGTTCAGACTGGGAAGCCCGACCCTACAATGAGCAGTTCTTC. Amino acids: CASSSDWEARPYNEQFF.

This clonotype has ten or more counts. This chain joins TRBV12-3 or TRBV12-4 and TRBJ2-1, with D perhaps TRBD2 (5 bases). The germline V and J ends were trimmed by 5 bases and 8 bases, with 16 bases remaining between them. The CDR3 spans 14 residues. The CDR3 protein is CASSPEVTGDEQFF. For the CDR3, the DNA is TGTGCCAGCAGTCCCGAAGTCACCGGGGATGAGCAGTTCTTC.

This clonotype showed up many times. This chain uses TRBV5-4 with TRBJ2-5; 12 nucleotides match TRBD2. V lost 3 bases and J lost 4; bases outside the gene matches: 16. The germline V gene encodes CDR1 SGHNT and CDR2 YYREEE (reference sequence). The CDR3 has 19 residues. The CDR3 sequence: CASSSNWTSGVIGIETQYF. The CDR3 region has the DNA TGTGCCAGCAGCTCCAACTGGACTAGCGGGGTAATAGGAATAGAGACCCAGTACTTC.

In its sample, this clonotype was seen many times. The chain uses TRBV7-2 and TRBJ2-7; D possibly corresponds to TRBD1 (5 bases). Germline V gene data show CDR1 as SGHTA and CDR2 as FQGNSA. V was cut by 4 bases and J by 1 base, with 17 bases left in between. The CDR3 is 16 amino acids. As DNA, the CDR3 is TGTGCCAGCAGCTCTACACGATCAGGGCCTTCCTACGAGCAGTACTTC. It translates to CASSSTRSGPSYEQYF.

This clonotype was seen once. The conserved phenylalanine or tryptophan is not found at the CDR3 terminus, so this likely reflects a read error. This chain's CDR3 is CASSSMTGDTGELFL. As DNA, the CDR3 is TGCGCCAGCAGCTCTATGACAGGAGACACCGGGGAGCTGTTTCTT. The chain couples TRBV5-1 to TRBJ2-2; D possibly corresponds to TRBD1 (6 bases). Germline V gene data show CDR1 as SGHRS and CDR2 as YFSETQ. Between the trimmed V and J ends, which lost 3 bases and 3 bases, there was a span of 12 bases. The CDR3 extends over 15 amino acids.

This clonotype was seen many times. This chain joins TRBV27 and TRBJ1-3; D is uncertain. This CDR3 has 14 amino acids. Looked up from germline, CDR1 is MNHEY and CDR2 is SMNVEV (reference sequence). V was pared by 4 bases and J by 0 bases, with 7 bases between. CDR3 loop: CASSSPPSGNTIYF. In DNA form, the CDR3 reads TGTGCCAGCAGTTCCCCGCCCTCTGGAAACACCATATATTTT.

This clonotype was counted many times. The chain employs TRBV7-2 and TRBJ2-3; possibly TRBD2 for D (5 bases). The germline V and J ends were trimmed by 4 bases and 0 bases, with 8 bases remaining between them. This CDR3 has 14 residues. The germline CDR1 and CDR2 sequences are SGHTA and FQGNSA. CDR3 DNA: TGTGCCAGCAGCTGGACTCGTAGCACAGATACGCAGTATTTT. Protein product: CASSWTRSTDTQYF. Variable domain in full (rest from reference TRBV7-2 and TRBJ2-3): GAGVSQSPSNKVTEKGKDVELRCDPISGHTALYWYRQSLGQGLEFLIYFQGNSAPDKSGLPSDRFSAERTGGSVSTLTIQRTQQEDSAVYLCASSWTRSTDTQYFGPGTRLTVL.

This clonotype has only a few counts. The chain links TRBV20-1 to TRBJ2-6; D unclear. Per germline, CDR1 DFQATT and CDR2 SNEGSKA (reference sequence). This CDR3 contains 12 residues. CDR3 bases: TGCAGCGCAACCCCGGGGGCCAACGTCCTGACTTTC. Amino acid sequence: CSATPGANVLTF.